What follows are 7 T cell receptor beta chains derived from one specimen sequenced in a study of beta chain features in type 1 diabetes. Since all of the isolated RNA was reverse transcribed, expressed TCRB transcripts were what got sequenced. Repertoires were generated with immunoSEQ multiplex PCR, while TCRdb's copy carries only in-frame clones and drops some. The sample yields some 240,000 clones, roughly 11% seen once. The sample consisted of central memory CD4+ T cells from blood. The receptors here all came from a man between 18 and 35 years old in good health.

The rearrangement links TRBV15 to TRBJ1-4; 7 bases line up with TRBD1. The trim removed 3 bases at V and 3 bases at J, leaving 10 bases unmatched. Germline V CDR1 and CDR2: LNHNV, YYDKDF (reference sequence). The CDR3 sequence is 17 residues long. The CDR3 protein is CATSSQESGQPNEKLFF. Here the CDR3 DNA reads TGTGCCACCAGCAGCCAAGAATCGGGACAGCCTAATGAAAAACTGTTTTTT.

The chain uses TRBV4-3 and TRBJ2-3; TRBD1 might be the D (5 bases). This CDR3 has 13 amino acids. Germline lookup yields CDR1 LGHNA and CDR2 YSLEER. Trimming removed 4 bases from V and 2 bases from J, with 7 bases in between. CDR3 protein: CASSRGNTDTQYF. In DNA, the CDR3 is TGCGCCAGCAGCCGGGGCAACACAGATACGCAGTATTTT.

This clone was observed many times. V and J are TRBV25-1 and TRBJ2-6, with D possibly TRBD1 on 6 matching bases. Germline V gene lookup returns CDR1 MGHDK and CDR2 SYGVNS. This CDR3 spans 17 amino acids. V lost 2 bases and J 2 bases, leaving 13 bases between the germline ends. The CDR3: CASSEAAGETGANVLTF. For the CDR3, the DNA is TGTGCCAGCAGTGAAGCGGCAGGGGAAACTGGGGCCAACGTCCTGACTTTC.

This clone was recorded many times. The chain is built from TRBV21-1 and TRBJ2-1; TRBD1 is the table's D call and was not checked against the DNA. TRBV21-1 is a listed pseudogene. The CDR3 runs to 11 residues. Here the CDR3 DNA reads TGTGCCAGCAGCAAAGGGGCAGTGCAGTTCTTC. Protein: CASSKGAVQFF.

On this clone: A much larger clone differs from this one at a single base, so this may be a read error. In the same sample, other DNA sequences code for this CDR3. The chain is built from TRBV29-1 and TRBJ2-5; 10 bases are a match to TRBD1. Per the germline V gene, CDR1 is SQVTM and CDR2 is ANQGSEA. This CDR3 has 13 amino acids. V was pared by 7 bases and J by 1 base, with 3 bases of the junction left unmatched. For the CDR3, the DNA is TGCAGCGGTCGACAGGGGGCCCAAGAGACCCAGTACTTC. Translation gives CSGRQGAQETQYF.

About this clone: A much more abundant neighbour one base away suggests this may be a read error. Within the sample, other DNA sequences also encode this same CDR3. V is TRBV7-9 and J is TRBJ2-6, with D perhaps being TRBD1 or TRBD2 (5 bases each). The germline V gene encodes CDR1 SEHNR and CDR2 FQNEAQ (reference sequence). Trimming removed 0 bases at V and 4 bases at J, with 10 bases between. The CDR3 runs 16 residues. CDR3 bases: TGTGCCAGCAGCTTAGCCACCGGGGCGGGGGCCAACGTCCTGACTTTC. Amino acid sequence: CASSLATGAGANVLTF.

This clone was picked up a small number of times. V usage is TRBV5-1 and J usage is TRBJ2-7; 8 nucleotides agree with TRBD1. CDR3 length: 16 residues. V trimming: 0 bases; J trimming: 3 bases; junction bases outside the gene matches: 8. Germline CDR1 and CDR2: SGHRS and YFSETQ. The CDR3 sequence: CASSLDQTGTGYEQYF. For the CDR3, the DNA is TGCGCCAGCAGCTTGGATCAAACCGGGACAGGCTACGAGCAGTACTTC.